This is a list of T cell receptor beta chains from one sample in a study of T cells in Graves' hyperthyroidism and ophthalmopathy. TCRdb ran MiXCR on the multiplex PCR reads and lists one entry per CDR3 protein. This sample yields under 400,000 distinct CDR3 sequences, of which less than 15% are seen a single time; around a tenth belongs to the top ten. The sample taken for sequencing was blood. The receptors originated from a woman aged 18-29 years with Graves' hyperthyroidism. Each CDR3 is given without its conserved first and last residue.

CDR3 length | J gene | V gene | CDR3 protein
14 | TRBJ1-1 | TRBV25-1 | ASSPLVGAGYTEAF
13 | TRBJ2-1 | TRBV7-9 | ASSYTGTGGNEQF
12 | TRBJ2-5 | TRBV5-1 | ASSLVGRQETQY
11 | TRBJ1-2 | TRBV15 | ATSRVTGDGYT
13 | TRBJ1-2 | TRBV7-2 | ASSLAISESYGYT
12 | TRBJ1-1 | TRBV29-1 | SVETRQVNTEAF
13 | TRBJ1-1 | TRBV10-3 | AISDEKRMNTEAF
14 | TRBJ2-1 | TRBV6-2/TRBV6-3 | ASSLVAGGPDNEQF
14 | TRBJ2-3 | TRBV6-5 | ASSFYRVTSTDTQY
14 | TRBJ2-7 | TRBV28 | ASTPRVGTGLYEQY
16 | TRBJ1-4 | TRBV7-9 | ASSPLGQGPIPNEKLF
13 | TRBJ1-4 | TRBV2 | ASSELDRDDEKLF
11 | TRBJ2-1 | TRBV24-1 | TTSDPDRGEQF
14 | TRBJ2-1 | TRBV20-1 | SARAQMGQVYNEQF
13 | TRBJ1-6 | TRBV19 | ASSPGQGGNSPLH
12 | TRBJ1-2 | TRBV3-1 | ASSQGPQEYGYT
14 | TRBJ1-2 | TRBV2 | ASSESALGGVEGYT
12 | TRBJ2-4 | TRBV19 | ASSERRAGDIQY
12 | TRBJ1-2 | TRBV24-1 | ATSDLNGDYGYT
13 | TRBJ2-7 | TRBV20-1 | SARDPTSGGYEQY
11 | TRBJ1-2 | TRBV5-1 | ASSYGEVYGYT
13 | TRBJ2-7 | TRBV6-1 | ASRIPGQGYYEQY
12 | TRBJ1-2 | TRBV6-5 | ASSYETGGRGYT
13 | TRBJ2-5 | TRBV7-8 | ASSPEQGLKETQY
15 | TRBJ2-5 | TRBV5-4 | ASSLGGLAGTIETQY